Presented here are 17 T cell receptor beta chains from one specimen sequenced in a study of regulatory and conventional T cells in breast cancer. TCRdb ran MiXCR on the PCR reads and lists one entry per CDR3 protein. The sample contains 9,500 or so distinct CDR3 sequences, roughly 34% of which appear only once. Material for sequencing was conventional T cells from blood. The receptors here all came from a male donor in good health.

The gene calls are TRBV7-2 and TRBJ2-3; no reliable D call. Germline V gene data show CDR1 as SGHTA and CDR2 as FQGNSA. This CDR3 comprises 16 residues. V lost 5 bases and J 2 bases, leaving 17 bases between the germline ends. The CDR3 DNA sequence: TGTGCCAGCAGCCAAAACCGAGGCAGCCTCACAGATACGCAGTATTTT. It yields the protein CASSQNRGSLTDTQYF.

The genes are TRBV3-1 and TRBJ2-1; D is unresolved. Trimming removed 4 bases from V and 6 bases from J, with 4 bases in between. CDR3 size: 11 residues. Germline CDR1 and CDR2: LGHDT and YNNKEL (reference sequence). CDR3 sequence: CASSRSNEQFF. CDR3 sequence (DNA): TGTGCCAGCAGCCGAAGCAATGAGCAGTTCTTC.

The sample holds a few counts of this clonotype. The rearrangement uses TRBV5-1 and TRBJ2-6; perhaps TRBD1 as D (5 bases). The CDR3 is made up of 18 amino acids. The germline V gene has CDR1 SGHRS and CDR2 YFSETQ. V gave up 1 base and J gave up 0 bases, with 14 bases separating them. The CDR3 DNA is TGCGCCAGCAGCTTGCGAACAGGCGCTTTCTCTGGGGCCAACGTCCTGACTTTC. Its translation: CASSLRTGAFSGANVLTF.

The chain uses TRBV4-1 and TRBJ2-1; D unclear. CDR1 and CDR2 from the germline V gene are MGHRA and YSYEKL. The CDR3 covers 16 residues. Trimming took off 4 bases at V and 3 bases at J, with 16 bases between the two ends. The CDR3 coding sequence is TGCGCCAGCAGCCCGCCGGAAAGGGCCCGCTACAATGAGCAGTTCTTC. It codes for CASSPPERARYNEQFF.

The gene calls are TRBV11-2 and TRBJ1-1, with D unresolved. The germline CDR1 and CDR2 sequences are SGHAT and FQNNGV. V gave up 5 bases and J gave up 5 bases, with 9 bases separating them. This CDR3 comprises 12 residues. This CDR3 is CASSLDWTEAFF. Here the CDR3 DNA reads TGTGCCAGCAGCCTTGATTGGACTGAAGCTTTCTTT.

CDR3 amino acids: CASSFSPHQPQHF. DNA of the CDR3: TGTGCCAGCAGCTTTTCACCCCATCAGCCCCAGCATTTT. The chain is built from TRBV5-4 and TRBJ1-5; D gene uncertain. The CDR3 extends over 13 amino acids. The germline V and J ends were trimmed by 2 bases and 5 bases, with 8 bases remaining between them. Per germline, CDR1 SGHNT and CDR2 YYREEE (reference sequence).

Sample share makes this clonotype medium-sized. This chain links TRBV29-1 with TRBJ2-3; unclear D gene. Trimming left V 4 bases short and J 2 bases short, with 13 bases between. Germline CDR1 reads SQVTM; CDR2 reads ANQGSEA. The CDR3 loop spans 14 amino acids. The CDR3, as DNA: TGCAGCGTTGGGAGTGGGTACGACACAGATACGCAGTATTTT. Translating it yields CSVGSGYDTDTQYF.

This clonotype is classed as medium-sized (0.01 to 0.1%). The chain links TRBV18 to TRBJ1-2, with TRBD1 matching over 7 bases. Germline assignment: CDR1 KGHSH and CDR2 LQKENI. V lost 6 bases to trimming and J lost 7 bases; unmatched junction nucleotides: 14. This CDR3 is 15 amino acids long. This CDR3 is CASSPGTDGLSGYTF. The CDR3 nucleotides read TGTGCCAGCTCCCCTGGGACAGACGGTTTGTCTGGCTACACCTTC. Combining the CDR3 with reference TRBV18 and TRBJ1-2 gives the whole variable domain NAGVMQNPRHLVRRRGQEARLRCSPMKGHSHVYWYRQLPEEGLKFMVYLQKENIIDESGMPKERFSAEFPKEGPSILRIQQVVRGDSAAYFCASSPGTDGLSGYTFGSGTRLTVV.

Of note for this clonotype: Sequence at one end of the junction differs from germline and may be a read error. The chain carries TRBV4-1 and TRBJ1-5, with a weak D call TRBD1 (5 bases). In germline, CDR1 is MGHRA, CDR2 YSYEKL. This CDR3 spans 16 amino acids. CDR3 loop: CASSLGGARSSQPQHF. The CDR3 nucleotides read TGTGCCAGCAGCCTCGGGGGAGCGCGGTCGAGTCAGCCCCAGCATTTT.

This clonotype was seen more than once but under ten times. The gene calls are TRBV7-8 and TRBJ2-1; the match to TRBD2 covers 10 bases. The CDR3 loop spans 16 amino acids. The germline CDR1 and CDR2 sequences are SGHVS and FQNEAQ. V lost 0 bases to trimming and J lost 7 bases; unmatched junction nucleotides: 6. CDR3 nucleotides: TGTGCCAGCAGCTTAGCTGTAGCGGGGGGCGGAAATGAGCAGTTCTTC. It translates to CASSLAVAGGGNEQFF.

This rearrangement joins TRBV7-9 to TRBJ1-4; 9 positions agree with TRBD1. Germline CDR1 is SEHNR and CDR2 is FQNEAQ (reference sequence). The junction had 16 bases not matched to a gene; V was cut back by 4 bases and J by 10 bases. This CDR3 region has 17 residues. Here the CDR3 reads CASSSPGQGQFRGKLFF. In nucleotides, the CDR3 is TGTGCCAGCAGCTCGCCGGGACAGGGTCAATTTCGTGGAAAACTGTTTTTT.

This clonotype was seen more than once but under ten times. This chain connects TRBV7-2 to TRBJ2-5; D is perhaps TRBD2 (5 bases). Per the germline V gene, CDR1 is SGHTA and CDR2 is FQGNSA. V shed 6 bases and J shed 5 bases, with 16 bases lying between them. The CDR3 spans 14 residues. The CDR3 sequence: CASSHPGVHETQYF. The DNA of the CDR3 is TGTGCCAGCAGTCACCCCGGGGTTCACGAGACCCAGTACTTC.

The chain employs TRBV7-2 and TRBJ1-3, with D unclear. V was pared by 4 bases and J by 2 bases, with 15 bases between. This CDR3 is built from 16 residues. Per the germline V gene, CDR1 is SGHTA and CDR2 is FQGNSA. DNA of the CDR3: TGTGCCAGCAGCTCCATCGGGAGAACCCCTGGAAACACCATATATTTT. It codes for CASSSIGRTPGNTIYF.

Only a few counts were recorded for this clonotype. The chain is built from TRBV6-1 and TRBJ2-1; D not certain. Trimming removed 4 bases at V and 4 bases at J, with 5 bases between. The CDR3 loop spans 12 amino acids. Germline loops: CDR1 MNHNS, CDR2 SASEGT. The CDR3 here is CASSVRYNEQFF. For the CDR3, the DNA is TGTGCCAGCAGTGTTAGGTACAATGAGCAGTTCTTC.

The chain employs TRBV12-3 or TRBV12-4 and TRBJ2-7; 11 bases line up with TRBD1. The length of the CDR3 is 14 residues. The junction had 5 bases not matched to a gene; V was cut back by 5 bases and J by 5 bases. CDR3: CASSMGQGVHEQYF. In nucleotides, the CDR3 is TGTGCCAGCAGTATGGGACAGGGGGTACACGAGCAGTACTTC.

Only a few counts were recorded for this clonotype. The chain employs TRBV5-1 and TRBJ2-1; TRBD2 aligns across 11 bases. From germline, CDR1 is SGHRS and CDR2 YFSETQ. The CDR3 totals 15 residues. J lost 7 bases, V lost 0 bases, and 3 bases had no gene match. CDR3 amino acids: CASSLVAGGQNEQFF. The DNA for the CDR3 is TGCGCCAGCAGCTTGGTAGCGGGGGGGCAGAATGAGCAGTTCTTC.

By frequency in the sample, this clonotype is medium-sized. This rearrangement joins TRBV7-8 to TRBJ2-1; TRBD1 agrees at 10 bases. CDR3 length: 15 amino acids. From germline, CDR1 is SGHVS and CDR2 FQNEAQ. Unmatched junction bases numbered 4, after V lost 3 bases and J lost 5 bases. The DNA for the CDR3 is TGTGCCAGCAGCTTCCGGGACAGGGGAAACAATGAGCAGTTCTTC. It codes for CASSFRDRGNNEQFF.